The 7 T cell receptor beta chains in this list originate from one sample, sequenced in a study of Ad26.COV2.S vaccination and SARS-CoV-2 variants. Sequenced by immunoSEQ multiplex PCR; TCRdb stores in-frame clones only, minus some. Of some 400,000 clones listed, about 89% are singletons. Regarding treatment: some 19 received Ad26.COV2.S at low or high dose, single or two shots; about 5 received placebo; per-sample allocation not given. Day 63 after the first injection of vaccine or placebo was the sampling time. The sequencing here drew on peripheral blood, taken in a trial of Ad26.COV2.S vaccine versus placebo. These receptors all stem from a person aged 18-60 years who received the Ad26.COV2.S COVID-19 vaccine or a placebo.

The chain's CDR3 is CASSSPWEGETQYF. The CDR3 DNA reads TGTGCCAGCAGTTCCCCTTGGGAAGGAGAGACCCAGTACTTC. This chain links TRBV11-3 with TRBJ2-5, with unresolved D. Trimming removed 6 bases at V and 4 bases at J, with 15 bases between. Germline assignment: CDR1 SGHNT and CDR2 YENEEA. This CDR3 has 14 residues.

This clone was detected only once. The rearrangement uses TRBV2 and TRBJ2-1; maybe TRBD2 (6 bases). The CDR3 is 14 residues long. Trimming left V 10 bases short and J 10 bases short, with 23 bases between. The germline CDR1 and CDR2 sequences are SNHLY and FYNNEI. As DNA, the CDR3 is TGTGCCAACGACCTAACTAGAGTTGGAGGGGAGCAGTTCTTC. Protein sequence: CANDLTRVGGEQFF.

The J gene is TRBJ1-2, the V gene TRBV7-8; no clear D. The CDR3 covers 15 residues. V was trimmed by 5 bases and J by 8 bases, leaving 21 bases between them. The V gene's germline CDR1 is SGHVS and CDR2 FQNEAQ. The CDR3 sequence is CASSAYRVPPAGYTF. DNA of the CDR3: TGTGCCAGCAGCGCATACCGGGTTCCCCCGGCCGGCTACACCTTC.

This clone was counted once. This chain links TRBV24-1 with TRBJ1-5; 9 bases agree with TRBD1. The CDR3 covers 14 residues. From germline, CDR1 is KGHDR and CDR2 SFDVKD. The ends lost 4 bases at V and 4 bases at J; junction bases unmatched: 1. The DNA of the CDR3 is TGTGCCACCAGTGACGGGACAGGGAATCAGCCCCAGCATTTT. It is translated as CATSDGTGNQPQHF.

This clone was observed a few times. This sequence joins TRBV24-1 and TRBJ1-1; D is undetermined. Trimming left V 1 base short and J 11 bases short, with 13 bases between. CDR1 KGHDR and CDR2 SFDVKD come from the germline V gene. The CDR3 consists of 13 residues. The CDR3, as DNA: TGTGCCACCAGTGATTTATCTAAGTCCGGGGCTTTCTTT. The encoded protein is CATSDLSKSGAFF.

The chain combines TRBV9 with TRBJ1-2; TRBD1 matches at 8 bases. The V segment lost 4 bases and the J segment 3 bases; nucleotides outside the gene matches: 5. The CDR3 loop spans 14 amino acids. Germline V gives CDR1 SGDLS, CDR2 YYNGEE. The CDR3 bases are TGTGCCAGCAGCCGGACAGGGTTCGACTATGGCTACACCTTC. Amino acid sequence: CASSRTGFDYGYTF.

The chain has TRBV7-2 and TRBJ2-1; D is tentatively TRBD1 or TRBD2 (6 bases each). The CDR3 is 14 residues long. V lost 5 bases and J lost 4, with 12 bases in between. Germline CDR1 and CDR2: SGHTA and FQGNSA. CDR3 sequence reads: CASSLTGGYNEQFF. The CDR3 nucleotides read TGTGCCAGCAGCCTGACAGGAGGGTACAATGAGCAGTTCTTC.